The clone carrying this T cell receptor beta chain was counted once. The antigen remains undetermined. PCR involved 60 Vbeta and 13 Jbeta primers. Assay: immunoSEQ multiplex PCR; the TCRdb copy retains only in-frame clones and omits some. The table shows 90,000 to 120,000 clones, with about 80% occurring only once. The J segment lost 7 bases and the V segment lost 3 bases, leaving 5 bases of the junction unmatched. Germline V lookup: CDR1 SGHKS, CDR2 YYEKEE (reference sequence). The CDR3 sequence is 15 residues long. The data belong to a study of cytomegalovirus exposure and HLA in healthy donors. Findings and caveats of the study: Immune exposure information comprised only CMV serostatus. In a later analysis, roughly 17,000 TCR beta sequences were associated with HLA alleles at 0.05 false discovery rate.

The genes are TRBV5-5 and TRBJ2-1, with TRBD2 matching over 12 bases. Sequencing was carried out using PBMCs. The origin of this receptor is a female donor in good health and CMV-seropositive. The CDR3 DNA is TGTGCCAGCAGCTCCCTAGCGGGAGGGCGGAATGAGCAGTTCTTC. Translated: CASSSLAGGRNEQFF.